The 13 T cell receptor beta chains given below trace back to one sample, sequenced in a study of blood T cell repertoires in COVID-19. Method: immunoSEQ multiplex PCR; TCRdb's copy keeps in-frame clones and lacks some. The data show some 150,000 clones, about 80% seen once. Material for sequencing was peripheral blood. Receptor source: a human donor in a cohort sampled during active COVID-19.

This clone was counted a few times. This chain joins TRBV29-1 and TRBJ2-2; possible D gene TRBD1, 6 bases. Looked up from germline, CDR1 is SQVTM and CDR2 is ANQGSEA. With 5 bases removed from V and 7 bases from J, the gap between germline ends came to 17 bases. The length of the CDR3 is 14 residues. CDR3 DNA: TGCAGCGTTTCTCGGGCAGGGGCTGGCGGGGAGCTGTTTTTT. It encodes CSVSRAGAGGELFF.

This clone was picked up one time. This chain connects TRBV15 to TRBJ2-3; D gene uncertain. V lost 5 bases and J 0 bases, leaving 12 bases between the germline ends. The germline V gene encodes CDR1 LNHNV and CDR2 YYDKDF (reference sequence). CDR3 length: 15 residues. CDR3 nucleotide sequence: TGTGCCACCAGCCCTATTATGTCGAGCACAGATACGCAGTATTTT. This encodes CATSPIMSSTDTQYF.

The rearrangement joins TRBV10-3 to TRBJ2-2; D gene uncertain. V was pared by 3 bases and J by 8 bases, with 13 bases between. The CDR3 runs to 14 residues. The germline V gene encodes CDR1 ENHRY and CDR2 SYGVKD. CDR3 loop: CAISEQSRVGELFF. CDR3 sequence (DNA): TGTGCCATCAGTGAACAGAGCAGAGTTGGGGAGCTGTTTTTT.

The chain links TRBV11-3 to TRBJ2-3; 8 bases are a match to TRBD2. Germline values: CDR1 SGHNT, CDR2 YENEEA. This CDR3 comprises 15 residues. V lost 5 bases, J lost 7 bases, and 11 bases stayed unmatched. CDR3 nucleotide sequence: TGTGCCAGCAGCCCCTCAGCGGGGGCCGAAAATACGCAGTATTTT. Encoded protein: CASSPSAGAENTQYF.

The CDR3 DNA sequence: TGTGCCAGCTCGAGGGGGACAGGGGACTTGAATGCTTTCTTT. Translation gives CASSRGTGDLNAFF. This chain links TRBV7-3 with TRBJ1-1; the match to TRBD1 covers 10 bases. In germline, CDR1 is SGHTA, CDR2 FQGTGA. V shed 8 bases and J 11 bases; nucleotides not matched to a gene: 14. The CDR3 is 14 residues long.

The chain uses TRBV6-4 and TRBJ2-7; 12 bases match TRBD1. The CDR3 sequence is 17 residues long. In germline, CDR1 is MRHNA, CDR2 SNTAGT. Trimming cost V 4 bases and J 6 bases; bases outside gene matches: 13. CDR3 coding DNA: TGTGCCAGCAGTGCGCTTCATCCCGGGACAGGGGGCTCCGAGCAGTACGTC. Protein sequence: CASSALHPGTGGSEQYV.

The chain recombines TRBV2 with TRBJ2-7; 7 bases line up with TRBD2. The trim removed 3 bases at V and 2 bases at J, leaving 7 bases unmatched. The CDR3 loop spans 15 amino acids. From germline, CDR1 is SNHLY and CDR2 FYNNEI. The CDR3 is CASSDGGRDTYEQYV. The CDR3 DNA sequence: TGTGCCAGCAGTGATGGGGGGAGGGATACCTACGAGCAGTACGTC.

The rearrangement links TRBV11-2 to TRBJ2-4; TRBD2 aligns across 11 bases. V gave up 5 bases and J gave up 9 bases; unmatched junction bases: 9. This CDR3 comprises 15 residues. Germline V gene sequence: CDR1 SGHAT, CDR2 FQNNGV. CDR3 in amino acids: CASSIIAGGPGIQYF. CDR3 DNA sequence: TGTGCCAGCAGCATAATAGCGGGAGGGCCGGGCATTCAGTACTTC.

This sequence joins TRBV6-1 and TRBJ2-2; D uncertain. Trimming left V 2 bases short and J 5 bases short, with 3 bases between. The CDR3 extends over 12 amino acids. Germline V gene sequence: CDR1 MNHNS, CDR2 SASEGT. This CDR3 reads CASSERTGELFF. CDR3 bases: TGTGCCAGCAGTGAACGTACCGGGGAGCTGTTTTTT.

This clone is a singleton in its sample. The chain links TRBV23-1 to TRBJ2-7; the match to TRBD2 covers 10 bases. TRBV23-1 is an ORF; its function is uncertain. Losses at the gene ends were 6 bases for V and 0 bases for J; bases not matched to a gene: 5. This CDR3 is 15 amino acids long. In nucleotides, the CDR3 is TGCGCCAGCAGGCGTAAGCGGGGGGGCTCCTACGAGCAGTACTTC. This translates into CASRRKRGGSYEQYF.

About this clone: Mismatch with germline at one junction end may stem from a read error. V gene TRBV12-3 or TRBV12-4 combines with J gene TRBJ1-4; 10 nucleotides line up with TRBD1. The CDR3 totals 12 residues. The DNA for the CDR3 is TGTGTCAGCGGGACAGGGGATGAAAAACTGTTTTTT. Translation gives CVSGTGDEKLFF.

The rearrangement uses TRBV7-6 and TRBJ2-5, with D tentatively TRBD2 (6 bases). V was clipped by 2 bases and J by 2 bases, with 15 bases between them. There are 16 residues in the CDR3. CDR1 is SGHVS and CDR2 is FNYEAQ in the germline V gene. This chain's CDR3 is CASSLSSGDLQETQYF. The CDR3 nucleotides read TGTGCCAGCAGCTTAAGTTCGGGAGATCTTCAAGAGACCCAGTACTTC.

The rearrangement joins TRBV21-1 to TRBJ1-2. TRBV21-1 corresponds to a pseudogene. The CDR3 is made up of 13 amino acids. This chain's CDR3 is CASSNCRNYGYTF. CDR3 nucleotide sequence: TGTGCCAGCAGCAATTGTCGGAACTATGGCTACACCTTC.